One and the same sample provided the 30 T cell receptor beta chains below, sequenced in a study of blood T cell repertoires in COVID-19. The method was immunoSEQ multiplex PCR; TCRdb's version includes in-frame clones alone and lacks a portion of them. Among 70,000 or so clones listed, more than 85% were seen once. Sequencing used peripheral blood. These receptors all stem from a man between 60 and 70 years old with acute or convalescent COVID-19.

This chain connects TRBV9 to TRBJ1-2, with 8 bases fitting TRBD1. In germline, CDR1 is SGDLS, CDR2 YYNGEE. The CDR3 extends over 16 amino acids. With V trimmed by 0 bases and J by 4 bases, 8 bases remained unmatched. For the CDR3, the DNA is TGTGCCAGCAGCGTAGACCGGACAGGGAGGTCCTATGGCTACACCTTC. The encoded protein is CASSVDRTGRSYGYTF. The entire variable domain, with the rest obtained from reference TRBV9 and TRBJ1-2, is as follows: DSGVTQTPKHLITATGQRVTLRCSPRSGDLSVYWYQQSLDQGLQFLIQYYNGEERAKGNILERFSAQQFPDLHSELNLSSLELGDSALYFCASSVDRTGRSYGYTFGSGTRLTVV.

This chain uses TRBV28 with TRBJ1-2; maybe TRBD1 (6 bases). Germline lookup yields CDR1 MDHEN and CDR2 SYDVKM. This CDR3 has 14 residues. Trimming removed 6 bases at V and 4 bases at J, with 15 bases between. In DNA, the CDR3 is TGTGCCAGCAGGACGAGCGGGACACCCTATGGCTACACCTTC. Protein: CASRTSGTPYGYTF.

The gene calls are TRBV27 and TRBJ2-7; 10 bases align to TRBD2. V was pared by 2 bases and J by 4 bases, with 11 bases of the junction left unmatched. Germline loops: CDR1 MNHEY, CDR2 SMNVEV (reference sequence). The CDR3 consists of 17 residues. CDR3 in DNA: TGTGCCAGCAGTTTAGAAGGTAGCGGGAGGACTGTGTACGAGCAGTACTTC. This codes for CASSLEGSGRTVYEQYF.

The CDR3 protein is CASSLLHPNTEAFF. The CDR3 nucleotides are TGTGCCAGCAGTTTATTACATCCGAACACTGAAGCTTTCTTT. This chain links TRBV27 with TRBJ1-1; D gene ambiguous. The CDR3 length is 14 residues. Trimming took off 1 base at V and 1 base at J, with 7 bases between the two ends. CDR1 and CDR2 (germline): MNHEY, SMNVEV (reference sequence).

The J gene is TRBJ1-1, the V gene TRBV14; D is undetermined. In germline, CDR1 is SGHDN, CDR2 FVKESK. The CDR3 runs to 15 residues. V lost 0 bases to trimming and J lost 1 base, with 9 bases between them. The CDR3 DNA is TGTGCCAGCAGCCAAGATATACAGAGGAACACTGAAGCTTTCTTT. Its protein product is CASSQDIQRNTEAFF.

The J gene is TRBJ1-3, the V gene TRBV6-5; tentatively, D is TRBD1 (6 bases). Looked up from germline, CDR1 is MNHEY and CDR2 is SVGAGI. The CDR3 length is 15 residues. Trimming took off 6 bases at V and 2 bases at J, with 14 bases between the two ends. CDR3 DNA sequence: TGTGCCAGCAGGGCCAGGGGTAGAGCTGGAAACACCATATATTTT. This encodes CASRARGRAGNTIYF.

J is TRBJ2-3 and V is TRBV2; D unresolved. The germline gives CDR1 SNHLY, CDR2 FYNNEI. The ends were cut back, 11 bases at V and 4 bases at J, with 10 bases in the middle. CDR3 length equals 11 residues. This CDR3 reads CASEEADTQYF. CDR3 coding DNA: TGTGCCTCTGAGGAAGCAGATACGCAGTATTTT.

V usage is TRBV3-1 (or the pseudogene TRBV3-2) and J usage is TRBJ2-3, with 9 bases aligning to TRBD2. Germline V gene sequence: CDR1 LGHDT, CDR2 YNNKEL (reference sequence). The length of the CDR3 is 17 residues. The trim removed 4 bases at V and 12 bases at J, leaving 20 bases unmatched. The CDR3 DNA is TGTGCCAGCAGCCCCCAGGTTGGGCGGGGGGGTCGTATAACTCAGTATTTT. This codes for CASSPQVGRGGRITQYF.

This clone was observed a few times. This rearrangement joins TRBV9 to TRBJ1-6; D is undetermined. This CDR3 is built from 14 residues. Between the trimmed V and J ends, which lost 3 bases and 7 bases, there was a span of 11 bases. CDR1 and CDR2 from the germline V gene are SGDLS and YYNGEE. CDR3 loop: CASSAGLENSPLHF. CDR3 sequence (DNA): TGTGCCAGCAGCGCCGGACTAGAGAATTCACCCCTCCACTTT.

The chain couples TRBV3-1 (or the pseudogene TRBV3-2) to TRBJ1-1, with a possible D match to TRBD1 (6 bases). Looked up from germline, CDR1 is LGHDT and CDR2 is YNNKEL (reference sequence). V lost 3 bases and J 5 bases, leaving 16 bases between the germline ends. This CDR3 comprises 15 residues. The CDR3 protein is CASSHLEAGATEAFF. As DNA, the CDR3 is TGTGCCAGCAGCCATCTCGAGGCAGGGGCAACTGAAGCTTTCTTT.

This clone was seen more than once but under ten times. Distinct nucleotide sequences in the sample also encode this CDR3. CDR3 region: CASSVAVNTEAFF. The CDR3 coding sequence is TGTGCCAGCAGCGTAGCAGTGAACACTGAAGCTTTCTTT. The chain links TRBV9 to TRBJ1-1; no reliable D call. The V gene lost 0 bases and the J gene lost 0 bases, with 3 bases spanning the gap. The CDR3 covers 13 residues. Germline V gene lookup returns CDR1 SGDLS and CDR2 YYNGEE.

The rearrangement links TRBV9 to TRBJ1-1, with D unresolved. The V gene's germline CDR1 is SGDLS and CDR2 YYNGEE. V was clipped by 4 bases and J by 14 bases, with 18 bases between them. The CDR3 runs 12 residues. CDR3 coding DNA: TGTGCCAGCAGCCCCCGGCCCGGACTCGGATTCTTT. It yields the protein CASSPRPGLGFF.

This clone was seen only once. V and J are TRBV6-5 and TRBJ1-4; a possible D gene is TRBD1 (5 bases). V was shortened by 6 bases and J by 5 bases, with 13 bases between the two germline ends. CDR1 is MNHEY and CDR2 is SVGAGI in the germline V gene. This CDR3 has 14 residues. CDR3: CASSAGRINEKLFF. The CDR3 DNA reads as TGTGCCAGCAGCGCGGGACGAATAAATGAAAAACTGTTTTTT.

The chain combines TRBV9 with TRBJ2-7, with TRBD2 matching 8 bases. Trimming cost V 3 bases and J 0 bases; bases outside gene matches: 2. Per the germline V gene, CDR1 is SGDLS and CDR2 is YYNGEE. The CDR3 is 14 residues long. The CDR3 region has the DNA TGTGCCAGCAGCGCGACTAGCGCCTCCTACGAGCAGTACTTC. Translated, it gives CASSATSASYEQYF.

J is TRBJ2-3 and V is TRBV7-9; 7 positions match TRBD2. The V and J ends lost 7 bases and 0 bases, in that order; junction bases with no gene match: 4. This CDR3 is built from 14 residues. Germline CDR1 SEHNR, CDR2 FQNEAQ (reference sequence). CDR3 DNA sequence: TGTGCCAGCACGGGCGGGGGAAGCACAGATACGCAGTATTTT. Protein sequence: CASTGGGSTDTQYF.

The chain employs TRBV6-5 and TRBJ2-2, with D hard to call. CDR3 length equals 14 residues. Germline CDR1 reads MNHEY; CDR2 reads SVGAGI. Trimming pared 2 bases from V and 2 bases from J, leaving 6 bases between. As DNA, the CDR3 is TGTGCCAGCAGTTACATAGAAAACACCGGGGAGCTGTTTTTT. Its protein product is CASSYIENTGELFF.

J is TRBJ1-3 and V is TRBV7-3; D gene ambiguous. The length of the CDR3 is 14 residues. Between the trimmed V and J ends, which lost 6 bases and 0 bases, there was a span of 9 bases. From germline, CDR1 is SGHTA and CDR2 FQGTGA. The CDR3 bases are TGTGCCAGCAGTCAACAGAGCTCTGGAAACACCATATATTTT. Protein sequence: CASSQQSSGNTIYF.

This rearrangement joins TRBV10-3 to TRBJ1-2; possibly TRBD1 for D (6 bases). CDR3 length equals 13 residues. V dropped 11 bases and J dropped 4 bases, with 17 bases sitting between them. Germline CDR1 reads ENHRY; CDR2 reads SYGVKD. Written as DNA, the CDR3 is TGTGCCTTGGGACAACCCCCGGGCTATGGCTACACCTTC. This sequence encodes CALGQPPGYGYTF.

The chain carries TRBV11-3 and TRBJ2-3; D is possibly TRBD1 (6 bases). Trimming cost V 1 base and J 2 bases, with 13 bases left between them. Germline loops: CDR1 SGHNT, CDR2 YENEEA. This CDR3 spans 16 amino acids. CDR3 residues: CASSLAQGTYTDTQYF. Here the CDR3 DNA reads TGTGCCAGCAGCTTAGCTCAGGGGACCTACACAGATACGCAGTATTTT.

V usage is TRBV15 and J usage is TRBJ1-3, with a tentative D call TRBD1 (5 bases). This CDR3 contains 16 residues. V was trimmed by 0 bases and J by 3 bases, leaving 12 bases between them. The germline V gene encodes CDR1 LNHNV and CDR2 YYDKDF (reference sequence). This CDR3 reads CATSRDGRADGNTIYF. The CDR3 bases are TGTGCCACCAGCAGAGATGGCAGGGCGGATGGAAACACCATATATTTT.

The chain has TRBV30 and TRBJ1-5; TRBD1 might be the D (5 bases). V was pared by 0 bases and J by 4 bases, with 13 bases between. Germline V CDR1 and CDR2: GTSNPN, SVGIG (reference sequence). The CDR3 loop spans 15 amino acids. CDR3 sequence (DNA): TGTGCCTGGAGTGTAAATTCAGGGAGGAATCAGCCCCAGCATTTT. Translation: CAWSVNSGRNQPQHF.

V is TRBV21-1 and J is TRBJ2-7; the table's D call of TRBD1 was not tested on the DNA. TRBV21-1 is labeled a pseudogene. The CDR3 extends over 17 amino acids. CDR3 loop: CASSKSSLGQEPYEQYF. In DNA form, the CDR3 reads TGTGCCAGCAGCAAAAGTTCCCTGGGACAGGAGCCCTACGAGCAGTACTTC.

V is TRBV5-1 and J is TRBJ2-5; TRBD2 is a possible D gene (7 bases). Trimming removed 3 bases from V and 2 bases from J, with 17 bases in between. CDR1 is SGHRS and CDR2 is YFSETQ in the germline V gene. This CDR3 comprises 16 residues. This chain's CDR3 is CASSSIQGGDQETQYF. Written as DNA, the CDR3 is TGCGCCAGCAGCTCTATACAGGGAGGGGATCAAGAGACCCAGTACTTC.

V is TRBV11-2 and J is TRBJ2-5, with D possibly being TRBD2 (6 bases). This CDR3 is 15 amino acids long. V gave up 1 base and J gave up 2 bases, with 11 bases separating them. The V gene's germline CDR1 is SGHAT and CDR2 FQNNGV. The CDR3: CASSLVGGGQETQYF. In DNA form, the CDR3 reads TGTGCCAGCAGCTTAGTGGGGGGTGGTCAAGAGACCCAGTACTTC.

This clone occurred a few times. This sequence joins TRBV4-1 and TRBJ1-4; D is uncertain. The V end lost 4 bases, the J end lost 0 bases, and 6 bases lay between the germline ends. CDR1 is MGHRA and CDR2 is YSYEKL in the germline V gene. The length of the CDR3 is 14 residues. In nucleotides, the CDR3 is TGCGCCAGCAGCCCCGTTGCAACTAATGAAAAACTGTTTTTT. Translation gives CASSPVATNEKLFF.

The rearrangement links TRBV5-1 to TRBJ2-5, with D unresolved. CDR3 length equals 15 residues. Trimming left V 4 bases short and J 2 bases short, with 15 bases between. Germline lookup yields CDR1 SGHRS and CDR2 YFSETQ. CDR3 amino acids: CASSRLPAYQETQYF. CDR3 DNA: TGCGCCAGCAGCCGCCTCCCTGCCTATCAAGAGACCCAGTACTTC.

The CDR3 region has the DNA TGTGCCACCAGTGGAGCGGGACTAGCGGGAGGATCCTACGAGCAGTACTTC. This encodes CATSGAGLAGGSYEQYF. This rearrangement joins TRBV24-1 to TRBJ2-7; 15 bases are a match to TRBD2. The CDR3 is 17 amino acids. J was trimmed by 1 base and V by 5 bases; bases with no gene match: 5. The germline CDR1 and CDR2 sequences are KGHDR and SFDVKD.

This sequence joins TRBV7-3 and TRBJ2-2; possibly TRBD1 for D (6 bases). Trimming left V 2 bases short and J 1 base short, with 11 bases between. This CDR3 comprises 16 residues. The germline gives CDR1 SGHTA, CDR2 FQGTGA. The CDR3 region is CASSLYGTKNTGELFF. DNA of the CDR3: TGTGCCAGCAGCTTATATGGGACAAAGAACACCGGGGAGCTGTTTTTT. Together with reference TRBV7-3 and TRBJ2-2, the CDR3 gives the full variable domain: GAGVSQTPSNKVTEKGKYVELRCDPISGHTALYWYRQSLGQGPEFLIYFQGTGAADDSGLPNDRFFAVRPEGSVSTLKIQRTERGDSAVYLCASSLYGTKNTGELFFGEGSRLTVL.

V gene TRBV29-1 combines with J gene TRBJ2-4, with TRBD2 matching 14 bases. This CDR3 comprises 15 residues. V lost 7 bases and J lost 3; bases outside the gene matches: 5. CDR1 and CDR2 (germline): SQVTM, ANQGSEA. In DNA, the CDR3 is TGCAGCGGTAGACTAGCGGGAGGGAGCAAAAACATTCAGTACTTC. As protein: CSGRLAGGSKNIQYF.

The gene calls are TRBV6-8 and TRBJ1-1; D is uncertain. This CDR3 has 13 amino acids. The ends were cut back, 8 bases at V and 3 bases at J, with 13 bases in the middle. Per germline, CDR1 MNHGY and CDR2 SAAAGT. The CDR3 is CASPSEEDTEAFF. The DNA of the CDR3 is TGTGCCAGCCCGTCCGAGGAGGACACTGAAGCTTTCTTT.